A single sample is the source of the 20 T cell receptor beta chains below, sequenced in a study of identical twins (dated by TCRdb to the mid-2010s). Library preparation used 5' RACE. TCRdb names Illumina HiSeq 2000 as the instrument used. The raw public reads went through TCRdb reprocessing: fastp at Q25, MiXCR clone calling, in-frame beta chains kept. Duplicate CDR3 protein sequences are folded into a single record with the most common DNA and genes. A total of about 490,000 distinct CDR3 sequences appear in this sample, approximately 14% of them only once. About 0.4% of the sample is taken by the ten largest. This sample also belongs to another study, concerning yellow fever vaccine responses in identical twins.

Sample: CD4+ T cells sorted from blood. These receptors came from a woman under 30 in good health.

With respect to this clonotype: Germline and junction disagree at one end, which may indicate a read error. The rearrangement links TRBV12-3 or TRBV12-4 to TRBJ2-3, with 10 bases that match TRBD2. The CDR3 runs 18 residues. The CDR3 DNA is TGTGCCATCAGTTTAAAGGGCAGCGGGGGGGGACTCACAGATACGCAGTATTTT. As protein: CAISLKGSGGGLTDTQYF.

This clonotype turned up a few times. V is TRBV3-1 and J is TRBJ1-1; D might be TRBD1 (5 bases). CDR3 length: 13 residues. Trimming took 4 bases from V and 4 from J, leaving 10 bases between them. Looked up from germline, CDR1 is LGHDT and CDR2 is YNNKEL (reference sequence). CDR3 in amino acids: CASSPPGITEAFF. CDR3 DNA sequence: TGTGCCAGCAGCCCCCCAGGGATCACTGAAGCTTTCTTT.

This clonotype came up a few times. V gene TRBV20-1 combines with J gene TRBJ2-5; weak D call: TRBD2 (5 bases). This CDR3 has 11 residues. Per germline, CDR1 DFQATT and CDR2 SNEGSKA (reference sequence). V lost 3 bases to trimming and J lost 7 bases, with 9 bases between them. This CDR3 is CSARGVGTQYF. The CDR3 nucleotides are TGCAGTGCTAGGGGAGTAGGGACCCAGTACTTC.

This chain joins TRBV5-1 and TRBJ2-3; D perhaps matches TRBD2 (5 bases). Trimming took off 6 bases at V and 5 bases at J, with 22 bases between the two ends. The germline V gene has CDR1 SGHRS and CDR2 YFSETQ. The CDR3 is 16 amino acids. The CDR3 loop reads CASTTGSTGTGDTQYF. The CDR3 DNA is TGCGCCAGCACCACTGGGTCTACGGGAACTGGAGATACGCAGTATTTT.

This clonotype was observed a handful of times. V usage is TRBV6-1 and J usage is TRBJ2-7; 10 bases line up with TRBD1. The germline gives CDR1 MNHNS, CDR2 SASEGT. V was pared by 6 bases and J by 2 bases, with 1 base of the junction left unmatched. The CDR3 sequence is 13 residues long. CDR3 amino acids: CASRTGGPYEQYF. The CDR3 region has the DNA TGTGCCAGCAGGACAGGGGGCCCCTACGAGCAGTACTTC.

The CDR3 protein is CASSLRVEAKNIQYF. The CDR3 DNA is TGCGCCAGCAGCCTCAGAGTGGAAGCCAAAAACATTCAGTACTTC. The chain links TRBV4-1 to TRBJ2-4; D unclear. Germline assignment: CDR1 MGHRA and CDR2 YSYEKL. The CDR3 covers 15 residues. V dropped 4 bases and J dropped 0 bases, with 10 bases sitting between them.

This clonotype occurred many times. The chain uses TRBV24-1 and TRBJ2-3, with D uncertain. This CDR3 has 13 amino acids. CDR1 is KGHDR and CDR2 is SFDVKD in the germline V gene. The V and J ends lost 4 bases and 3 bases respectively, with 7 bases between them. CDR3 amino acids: CATSDDNTDTQYF. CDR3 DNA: TGTGCCACCAGTGACGACAATACAGATACGCAGTATTTT.

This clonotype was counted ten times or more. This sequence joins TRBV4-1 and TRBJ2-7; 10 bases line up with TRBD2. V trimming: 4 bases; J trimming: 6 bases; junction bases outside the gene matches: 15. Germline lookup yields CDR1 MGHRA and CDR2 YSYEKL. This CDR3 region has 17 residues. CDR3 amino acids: CASSLNLPGTSDGEQYV. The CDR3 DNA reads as TGCGCCAGCAGCCTTAATTTACCCGGGACTAGCGACGGCGAGCAGTACGTC.

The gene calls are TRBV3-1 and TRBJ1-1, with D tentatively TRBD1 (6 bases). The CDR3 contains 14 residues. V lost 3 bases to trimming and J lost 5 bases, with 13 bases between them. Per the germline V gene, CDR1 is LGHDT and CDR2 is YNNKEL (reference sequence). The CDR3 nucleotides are TGTGCCAGCAGCCACGAAGACAGGCGGACTGAAGCTTTCTTT. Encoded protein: CASSHEDRRTEAFF.

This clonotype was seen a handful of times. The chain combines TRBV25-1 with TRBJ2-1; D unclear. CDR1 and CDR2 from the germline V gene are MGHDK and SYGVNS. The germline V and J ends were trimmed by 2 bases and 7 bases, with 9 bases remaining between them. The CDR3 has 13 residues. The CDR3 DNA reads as TGTGCCAGCAGTGAAGGCTATTGGAATGAGCAGTTCTTC. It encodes CASSEGYWNEQFF. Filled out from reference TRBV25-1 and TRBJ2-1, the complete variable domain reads EADIYQTPRYLVIGTGKKITLECSQTMGHDKMYWYQQDPGMELHLIHYSYGVNSTEKGDLSSESTVSRIRTEHFPLTLESARPSHTSQYLCASSEGYWNEQFFGPGTRLTVL.

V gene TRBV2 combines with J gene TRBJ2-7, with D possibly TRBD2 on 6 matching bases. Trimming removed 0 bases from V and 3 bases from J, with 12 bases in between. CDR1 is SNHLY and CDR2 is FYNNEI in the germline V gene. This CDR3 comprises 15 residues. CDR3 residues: CASSEARTDYYEQYF. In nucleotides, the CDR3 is TGTGCCAGCAGTGAAGCGCGGACGGACTACTACGAGCAGTACTTC.

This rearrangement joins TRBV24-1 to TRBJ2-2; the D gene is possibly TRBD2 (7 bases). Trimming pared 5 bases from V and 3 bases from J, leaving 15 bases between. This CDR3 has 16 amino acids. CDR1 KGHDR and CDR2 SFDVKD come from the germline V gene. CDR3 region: CATSGAGAEDTGELFF. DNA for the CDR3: TGTGCCACCAGTGGTGCGGGGGCAGAGGACACCGGGGAGCTGTTTTTT.

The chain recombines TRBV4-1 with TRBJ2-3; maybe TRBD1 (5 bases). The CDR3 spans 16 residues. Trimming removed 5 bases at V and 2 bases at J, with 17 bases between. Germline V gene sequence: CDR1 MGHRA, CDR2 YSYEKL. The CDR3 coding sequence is TGCGCCAGCAGCAAATTCGACAGCTACTCCACAGATACGCAGTATTTT. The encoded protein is CASSKFDSYSTDTQYF.

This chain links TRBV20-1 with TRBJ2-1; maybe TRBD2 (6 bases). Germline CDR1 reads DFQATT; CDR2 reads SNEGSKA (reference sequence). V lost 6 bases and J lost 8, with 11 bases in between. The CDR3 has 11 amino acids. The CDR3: CSADGSYEQFF. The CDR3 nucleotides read TGCAGTGCAGACGGGAGTTATGAGCAGTTCTTC.

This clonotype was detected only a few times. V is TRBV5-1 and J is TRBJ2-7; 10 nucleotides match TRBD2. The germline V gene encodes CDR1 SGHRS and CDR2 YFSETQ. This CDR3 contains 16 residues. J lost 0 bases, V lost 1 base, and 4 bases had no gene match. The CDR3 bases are TGCGCCAGCAGCTTGCGGGCTAGCGGGAGCTCCTACGAGCAGTACTTC. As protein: CASSLRASGSSYEQYF.

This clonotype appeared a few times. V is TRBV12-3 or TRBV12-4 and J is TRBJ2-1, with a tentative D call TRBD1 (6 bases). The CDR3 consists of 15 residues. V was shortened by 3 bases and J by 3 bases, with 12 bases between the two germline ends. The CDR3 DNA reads TGTGCCAGCAGTTTTCGTGGACAGAACTACAATGAGCAGTTCTTC. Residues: CASSFRGQNYNEQFF.

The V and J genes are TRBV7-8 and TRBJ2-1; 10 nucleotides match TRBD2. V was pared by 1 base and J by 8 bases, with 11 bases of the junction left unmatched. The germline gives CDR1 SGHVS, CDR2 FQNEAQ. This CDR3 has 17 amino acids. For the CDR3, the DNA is TGTGCCAGCAGCTTAGGTTGGGCTAGCGGGAGTAAAGATGAGCAGTTCTTC. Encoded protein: CASSLGWASGSKDEQFF.

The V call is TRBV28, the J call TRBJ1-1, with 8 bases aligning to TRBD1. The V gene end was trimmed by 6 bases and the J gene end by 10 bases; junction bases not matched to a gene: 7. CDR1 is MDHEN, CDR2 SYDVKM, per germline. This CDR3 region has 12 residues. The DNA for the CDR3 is TGTGCCAGCAGGACACAGGGGGAACGAGCTTTCTTT. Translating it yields CASRTQGERAFF.

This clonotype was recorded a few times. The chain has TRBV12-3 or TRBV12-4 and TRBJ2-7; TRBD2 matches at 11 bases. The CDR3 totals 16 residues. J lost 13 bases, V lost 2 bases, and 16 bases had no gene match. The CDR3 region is CASSLTGKTSGKLFYF. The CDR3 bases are TGTGCCAGCAGTTTAACAGGGAAGACTAGCGGGAAACTTTTTTACTTC.

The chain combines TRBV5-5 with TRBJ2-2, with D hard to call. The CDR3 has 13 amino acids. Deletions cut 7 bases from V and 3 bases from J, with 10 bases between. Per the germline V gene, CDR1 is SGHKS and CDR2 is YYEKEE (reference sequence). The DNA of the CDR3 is TGTGCCAGCGGCTCCGGGCACACCGGGGAGCTGTTTTTT. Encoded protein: CASGSGHTGELFF. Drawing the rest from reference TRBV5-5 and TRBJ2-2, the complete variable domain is DAGVTQSPTHLIKTRGQQVTLRCSPISGHKSVSWYQQVLGQGPQFIFQYYEKEERGRGNFPDRFSARQFPNYSSELNVNALLLGDSALYLCASGSGHTGELFFGEGSRLTVL.